What follows are 24 T cell receptor beta chains derived from one specimen sequenced in a study of control samples from healthy donors and cancer patients. Measured with immunoSEQ multiplex PCR; TCRdb has only the in-frame clones, and not every one. This sample has some 150,000 clones, with 90% to 95% found just once. The sequenced material came from blood. The source is a man aged 40-49 years in good health.

Only a few counts were recorded for this clone. This sequence joins TRBV3-1 (or the pseudogene TRBV3-2) and TRBJ2-7, with 14 nucleotides matching TRBD2. Germline V gene sequence: CDR1 LGHDT, CDR2 YNNKEL (reference sequence). This CDR3 spans 15 amino acids. The junction had 7 bases not matched to a gene; V was cut back by 5 bases and J by 7 bases. CDR3 in amino acids: CASSTRTSGGREQYF. The DNA of the CDR3 is TGTGCCAGCAGCACTCGGACTAGCGGGGGGAGGGAGCAGTACTTC.

Points on this clone: Other nucleotide sequences from this sample produce the same CDR3. The chain couples TRBV5-1 to TRBJ2-7; TRBD1 agrees at 8 bases. The germline gives CDR1 SGHRS, CDR2 YFSETQ. Trimming took 4 bases from V and 0 from J; bases not matched to a gene: 3. This CDR3 spans 14 amino acids. This CDR3 is CASSLGQGSYEQYF. CDR3 bases: TGCGCCAGCAGCCTCGGACAGGGCTCCTACGAGCAGTACTTC.

CDR3 protein: CASSWEGPSYEQYF. Here the CDR3 DNA reads TGTGCCAGCAGTTGGGAGGGACCGAGCTACGAGCAGTACTTC. The chain carries TRBV27 and TRBJ2-7, with 7 bases identical to TRBD2. V was clipped by 4 bases and J by 3 bases; unmatched bases: 6. The CDR3 contains 14 residues. Germline loops: CDR1 MNHEY, CDR2 SMNVEV (reference sequence).

CDR3 in amino acids: CASSQVGGGRETQYF. In DNA form, the CDR3 reads TGTGCCAGCAGCCAAGTCGGTGGGGGTAGGGAGACCCAGTACTTC. The rearrangement uses TRBV3-1 (or the pseudogene TRBV3-2) and TRBJ2-5; D may correspond to TRBD1 or TRBD2 (5 bases each). Trimming pared 1 base from V and 5 bases from J, leaving 14 bases between. Germline V gene sequence: CDR1 LGHDT, CDR2 YNNKEL (reference sequence). The CDR3 has 15 amino acids.

Concerning this clone: Other DNA sequences in this specimen translate into the identical CDR3. V gene TRBV19 combines with J gene TRBJ1-5, with 12 positions matching TRBD1. The trim removed 6 bases at V and 6 bases at J, leaving 6 bases unmatched. The CDR3 contains 15 residues. Germline assignment: CDR1 LNHDA and CDR2 SQIVND (reference sequence). CDR3 region: CASRPGQGAGQPQHF. The DNA for the CDR3 is TGTGCCAGTAGGCCGGGACAGGGGGCGGGTCAGCCCCAGCATTTT. The full variable domain, rest sourced from reference TRBV19 and TRBJ1-5, is DGGITQSPKYLFRKEGQNVTLSCEQNLNHDAMYWYRQDPGQGLRLIYYSQIVNDFQKGDIAEGYSVSREKKESFPLTVTSAQKNPTAFYLCASRPGQGAGQPQHFGDGTRLSIL.

The V and J genes are TRBV24-1 and TRBJ1-4; D might be TRBD1 (6 bases). CDR3 size: 15 residues. Germline V CDR1 and CDR2: KGHDR, SFDVKD. Trimming pared 6 bases from V and 5 bases from J, leaving 15 bases between. The CDR3 reads CATSSGGEGNEKLFF. As DNA, the CDR3 is TGTGCCACCAGTTCTGGGGGCGAGGGGAATGAAAAACTGTTTTTT.

The rearrangement uses TRBV18 and TRBJ2-3; D might be TRBD2 (6 bases). This CDR3 has 15 residues. CDR1 and CDR2 (germline): KGHSH, LQKENI. V was clipped by 0 bases and J by 5 bases, with 12 bases between them. The CDR3 loop is CASSPPAGLGDTQYF. The CDR3 DNA reads TGTGCCAGCTCACCACCGGCGGGGCTCGGAGATACGCAGTATTTT.

This rearrangement joins TRBV2 to TRBJ1-3; D remains unclear. Trimming shortened V by 4 bases and J by 0 bases, and 7 bases separated the two germline ends. Germline CDR1 is SNHLY and CDR2 is FYNNEI. This CDR3 has 14 residues. CDR3 coding DNA: TGTGCCAGCAGTGTAACAGACTCTGGAAACACCATATATTTT. Translating it yields CASSVTDSGNTIYF.

The V gene is TRBV18, the J gene TRBJ1-3; D unclear. V gave up 1 base and J gave up 2 bases, with 9 bases separating them. The CDR3 is made up of 15 amino acids. Germline CDR1 is KGHSH and CDR2 is LQKENI. The CDR3 sequence: CASSPRKGTGNTIYF. Written as DNA, the CDR3 is TGTGCCAGCTCACCACGGAAGGGAACTGGAAACACCATATATTTT.

The V gene is TRBV2, the J gene TRBJ1-1; unclear D gene. Germline V gene lookup returns CDR1 SNHLY and CDR2 FYNNEI. The CDR3 spans 11 residues. The V end lost 6 bases, the J end lost 8 bases, and 10 bases lay between the germline ends. The CDR3 DNA sequence: TGTGCCAGCAGCCGAGGGTGGGAAGCTTTCTTT. Protein product: CASSRGWEAFF.

V usage is TRBV11-1 and J usage is TRBJ2-2; TRBD2 matches 7 bases. This CDR3 has 15 residues. Germline V CDR1 and CDR2: SGHAT, FQDESV (reference sequence). V lost 4 bases, J lost 7 bases, and 9 bases stayed unmatched. CDR3 loop: CASSSSTSFVGELFF. CDR3 bases: TGTGCCAGCAGCTCTTCGACTAGCTTTGTCGGGGAGCTGTTTTTT.

The chain links TRBV7-3 to TRBJ2-2, with TRBD2 as a possible D gene (6 bases). Trimming stripped 2 bases from V and 1 base from J, with 8 bases between. The V gene's germline CDR1 is SGHTA and CDR2 FQGTGA. This CDR3 region has 15 residues. CDR3 protein: CASSLGSGNTGELFF. As DNA, the CDR3 is TGTGCCAGCAGCTTAGGTAGCGGGAACACCGGGGAGCTGTTTTTT.

The J gene is TRBJ1-2, the V gene TRBV10-3; 7 bases are a match to TRBD1. V dropped 6 bases and J dropped 7; count of bases not matched to a gene: 17. The CDR3 contains 16 residues. CDR1 and CDR2 (germline): ENHRY, SYGVKD. In DNA, the CDR3 is TGTGCCATCAGCCAAGGGACCCCAGGGGGGGAGGCTGGCTACACCTTC. Protein sequence: CAISQGTPGGEAGYTF.

The chain has TRBV19 and TRBJ1-1; D not certain. V was cut by 8 bases and J by 1 base, with 11 bases left in between. The germline CDR1 and CDR2 sequences are LNHDA and SQIVND (reference sequence). The CDR3 runs 13 residues. In DNA, the CDR3 is TGTGCCAGTGGCTGGGGAGAGAACACTGAAGCTTTCTTT. Translation: CASGWGENTEAFF.

CDR3 residues: CASSFSPSTEAFF. DNA of the CDR3: TGCGCCAGCAGCTTTTCCCCAAGCACTGAAGCTTTCTTT. This chain links TRBV5-1 with TRBJ1-1; the D is unclear. Germline V lookup: CDR1 SGHRS, CDR2 YFSETQ. V dropped 2 bases and J dropped 4 bases, with 9 bases sitting between them. The length of the CDR3 is 13 residues.

V and J are TRBV5-1 and TRBJ1-1; TRBD1 matches at 11 bases. The CDR3 contains 15 residues. Germline values: CDR1 SGHRS, CDR2 YFSETQ. V shed 0 bases, J shed 10 bases, and the junction held 8 bases outside the gene matches. In DNA, the CDR3 is TGCGCCAGCAGCTTGGTGGGGGACAGGGGGAGAAGAGCTTTCTTT. It is translated as CASSLVGDRGRRAFF.

The V call is TRBV9, the J call TRBJ1-2, with a possible D match to TRBD1 (5 bases). This CDR3 has 17 amino acids. Between the trimmed V and J ends, which lost 4 bases and 5 bases, there was a span of 24 bases. The germline V gene encodes CDR1 SGDLS and CDR2 YYNGEE. The CDR3 protein is CASSPREAGPRSYGYTF. The CDR3, as DNA: TGTGCCAGCAGCCCCCGGGAGGCGGGACCTAGGTCATATGGCTACACCTTC.

V usage is TRBV7-9 and J usage is TRBJ1-1, with D perhaps matching TRBD1 (6 bases). Per the germline V gene, CDR1 is SEHNR and CDR2 is FQNEAQ (reference sequence). The CDR3 sequence is 14 residues long. The V end lost 5 bases, the J end lost 6 bases, and 16 bases lay between the germline ends. This CDR3 is CASSELTGGPEAFF. The CDR3 coding sequence is TGTGCCAGCAGCGAACTCACGGGGGGCCCTGAAGCTTTCTTT. Full variable domain (remainder filled in from reference TRBV7-9 and TRBJ1-1): DTGVSQNPRHKITKRGQNVTFRCDPISEHNRLYWYRQTLGQGPEFLTYFQNEAQLEKSRLLSDRFSAERPKGSFSTLEIQRTEQGDSAMYLCASSELTGGPEAFFGQGTRLTVV.

The V call is TRBV9, the J call TRBJ2-7; 11 bases match TRBD1. V shed 3 bases, J shed 6 bases, and the junction held 5 bases outside the gene matches. Looked up from germline, CDR1 is SGDLS and CDR2 is YYNGEE. The CDR3 has 14 amino acids. The CDR3 sequence: CASSAGTGGLEQYF. CDR3 bases: TGTGCCAGCAGCGCCGGGACAGGGGGTCTCGAGCAGTACTTC.

This chain connects TRBV6-6 to TRBJ1-2; no firm D call. This CDR3 spans 13 amino acids. V dropped 2 bases and J dropped 3 bases, with 7 bases sitting between them. Germline V lookup: CDR1 MNHNY, CDR2 SVGAGI (reference sequence). The CDR3 DNA sequence: TGTGCCAGCAGTTACGGGAGAGACTATGGCTACACCTTC. Its translation is CASSYGRDYGYTF.

This clone was observed a single time. J is TRBJ2-1 and V is TRBV25-1, with 13 bases matching TRBD2. V lost 1 base, J lost 2 bases, and 5 bases stayed unmatched. Looked up from germline, CDR1 is MGHDK and CDR2 is SYGVNS. The CDR3 covers 18 residues. The DNA for the CDR3 is TGTGCCAGCAGTGAATTTGGAGGACTAGCGGGGGCCTACAATGAGCAGTTCTTC. Its translation is CASSEFGGLAGAYNEQFF.

The rearrangement joins TRBV6-5 to TRBJ1-6, with 7 nucleotides matching TRBD1. The CDR3 sequence is 14 residues long. Per germline, CDR1 MNHEY and CDR2 SVGAGI. V was pared by 6 bases and J by 7 bases, with 6 bases of the junction left unmatched. For the CDR3, the DNA is TGTGCCAGCAGGCGACAGGGAGACAATTCACCCCTCCACTTT. Residues: CASRRQGDNSPLHF.

The chain joins TRBV19 to TRBJ1-5; 8 nucleotides align to TRBD1. J was trimmed by 7 bases and V by 5 bases; bases with no gene match: 7. Per germline, CDR1 LNHDA and CDR2 SQIVND (reference sequence). This CDR3 comprises 14 residues. This CDR3 is CASSAGGQGQPQHF. Written as DNA, the CDR3 is TGTGCCAGTAGTGCTGGCGGACAGGGACAGCCCCAGCATTTT.

The chain has TRBV15 and TRBJ1-2, with no clear D. The germline CDR1 and CDR2 sequences are LNHNV and YYDKDF (reference sequence). The CDR3 is 15 residues long. Trimming took off 1 base at V and 4 bases at J, with 13 bases between the two ends. CDR3 coding DNA: TGTGCCACCAGCAGAGTTGGTGACCTACTCTATGGCTACACCTTC. Translation gives CATSRVGDLLYGYTF.